These 9 T cell receptor delta chains came from one sample sequenced in a study of gamma-delta chains in newborns, infants, children. TCRdb redid clone calling on the reads using CATT. The table lists more than 8,000 delta-chain clones, roughly 3.5% of them singletons. Sequencing was carried out using blood. The receptors shown here come from a child who was a newborn, infant or young child, either healthy, febrile or measles-vaccinated (not recorded which).

By share, this clone counts as medium-sized. The V gene is TRDV2, the J gene TRDJ3; 8 nucleotides line up with TRDD3. Per germline, CDR1 GEAIGNYY and CDR2 EKD. The CDR3 is 19 amino acids. V lost 5 bases and J lost 0; bases outside the gene matches: 11. The CDR3 bases are TGTGCCTGTGTTTCACTGGGGGGCCAGCGCTCCTGGGACACCCGACAGATGTTTTTC. Residues: CACVSLGGQRSWDTRQMFF.

The V and J genes are TRDV2 and TRDJ3, with 10 positions matching TRDD3. CDR1 and CDR2 (germline): GEAIGNYY, EKD. CDR3 size: 20 residues. V was clipped by 0 bases and J by 0 bases; unmatched bases: 7. CDR3 in amino acids: CACDTGWGIPNSWDTRQMFF. Here the CDR3 DNA reads TGTGCCTGTGACACCGGTTGGGGGATACCGAACTCCTGGGACACCCGACAGATGTTTTTC.

A word on this clone: The amino acid sequence in TCRdb belongs to a much larger clone and departs from this DNA's translation at residue 12, likely a sequencing read error; the sequence shown is translated from the DNA. The chain couples TRDV2 to TRDJ3; possible D gene TRDD3, 5 bases. The germline V gene has CDR1 GEAIGNYY and CDR2 EKD. The CDR3 runs to 17 residues. The CDR3 loop reads CACDTISSSWDARQMFF. The CDR3 DNA reads as TGTGCCTGTGACACTATAAGTAGCTCCTGGGACGCCCGACAGATGTTTTTC.

V and J are TRDV2 and TRDJ3; 8 positions agree with TRDD3. Germline values: CDR1 GEAIGNYY, CDR2 EKD. The CDR3 length is 19 residues. Germline trimming cut 0 bases from V and 0 bases from J; bases unmatched to any gene: 6. The CDR3 reads CACDTVLGGNSWDTRQMFF. The DNA for the CDR3 is TGTGCCTGTGACACCGTACTGGGGGGGAACTCCTGGGACACCCGACAGATGTTTTTC.

This clone was detected a few times. This could be a read error, since a much larger clone is one nucleotide away. The V gene is TRDV2, the J gene TRDJ1; 12 bases match TRDD3. Trimming at V came to 2 bases and at J to 13 bases, leaving 13 bases not matched to a gene. Germline assignment: CDR1 GEAIGNYY and CDR2 EKD. The CDR3 is 15 residues long. The chain's CDR3 is CACDKLGDTKMEPIF. CDR3 DNA sequence: TGTGCCTGTGACAAACTGGGGGATACAAAGATGGAACCCATCTTT.

This clone rates as medium-sized. Within the sample, other DNA sequences also encode this same CDR3. This chain links TRDV2 with TRDJ2; D perhaps matches TRDD3 (6 bases). Looked up from germline, CDR1 is GEAIGNYY and CDR2 is EKD. The V end was cut by 1 base, the J end by 0 bases, with 8 bases between. This CDR3 contains 15 residues. The DNA for the CDR3 is TGTGCCTGTGACACTGTGGGGGCTTTGACAGCACAACTCTTCTTT. It codes for CACDTVGALTAQLFF.

Only a few counts were recorded for this clone. The chain employs TRDV1 and TRDJ1; D not certain. Trimming left V 3 bases short and J 3 bases short, with 14 bases between. This CDR3 comprises 15 residues. Germline CDR1 and CDR2: TSWWSYY and QGS. The CDR3 loop reads CALGELGCTADKLIF. The CDR3 DNA sequence: TGTGCTCTTGGGGAGCTCGGGTGCACGGCCGATAAACTCATCTTT.

This clone was detected a few times. The V call is TRDV2, the J call TRDJ3; 11 nucleotides align to TRDD3. The CDR3 totals 17 residues. Germline values: CDR1 GEAIGNYY, CDR2 EKD. The trim removed 0 bases at V and 5 bases at J, leaving 2 bases unmatched. The CDR3 here is CACDTVGDTGDTRQMFF. The CDR3 DNA sequence: TGTGCCTGTGACACCGTGGGGGATACGGGGGACACCCGACAGATGTTTTTC.

By its share, this clone is medium-sized. A much more abundant neighbour one base away suggests this may be a read error. The sample contains more than one DNA sequence encoding this CDR3. The chain recombines TRDV2 with TRDJ3; 11 nucleotides agree with TRDD3. The CDR3 spans 18 residues. CDR1 is GEAIGNYY and CDR2 is EKD in the germline V gene. The J segment lost 0 bases and the V segment lost 1 base, leaving 1 base of the junction unmatched. The DNA of the CDR3 is TGTGCCTGTGACACTACTGGGGGATACTCCTGGGACACCCGACAGATGTTTTTC. This sequence encodes CACDTTGGYSWDTRQMFF.